The 22 T cell receptor beta chains listed next were all sequenced from one sample in a study of regulatory T cells in long-lasting Graves disease. Construction of TCR beta libraries relied on iRepertoire HTBI primers and on Arm-PCR targeting CDR3 regions. Each CDR3 protein gets one entry after TCRdb re-called the multiplex PCR reads with MiXCR. The sample carries more than 650,000 distinct CDR3 sequences, about 32% recorded once. Described time point: persistent/refractory GD, antithyroid drugs over 5 years with positive TRAb. With RNA extracted from PBMCs as input, the TCR library was made. This specimen consisted of peripheral blood mononuclear cells (PBMCs), obtained when the disease was refractory, from a patient treated with antithyroid drugs. These receptors all come from a female donor with Graves disease.

The rearrangement uses TRBV6-1 and TRBJ1-3, with D perhaps TRBD1 (6 bases). Germline CDR1 is MNHNS and CDR2 is SASEGT. This CDR3 region has 14 residues. Trimming cost V 6 bases and J 2 bases, with 11 bases left between them. In DNA, the CDR3 is TGTGCCAGCAGAAAACAGGGAACTGGAAACACCATATATTTT. Residues: CASRKQGTGNTIYF.

Worth noting for this clonotype: Germline and junction disagree at one end, which may indicate a read error. This chain uses TRBV6-1 with TRBJ2-2; 7 nucleotides match TRBD1. The CDR3 runs to 15 residues. From germline, CDR1 is MNHNS and CDR2 SASEGT. This CDR3 reads CASRRDSSNAGELFF. The CDR3 DNA is TGTGCCAGCAGGAGGGACAGCTCGAACGCCGGGGAGCTGTTTTTT.

This clonotype was seen a handful of times. This chain joins TRBV3-1 and TRBJ1-4; D is undetermined. Germline CDR1 is LGHDT and CDR2 is YNNKEL (reference sequence). With 0 bases removed from V and 8 bases from J, the gap between germline ends came to 13 bases. CDR3 size: 15 residues. The DNA of the CDR3 is TGTGCCAGCAGCCAAGACGCCCGGGGAGGGGAAAAACTGTTTTTT. This sequence encodes CASSQDARGGEKLFF.

J is TRBJ2-1 and V is TRBV2; D uncertain. Looked up from germline, CDR1 is SNHLY and CDR2 is FYNNEI. The CDR3 covers 14 residues. V shed 5 bases and J shed 5 bases, with 13 bases lying between them. CDR3 nucleotide sequence: TGTGCCAGCAGTCACCCTGGGTTTGACAATGAGCAGTTCTTC. This sequence encodes CASSHPGFDNEQFF.

This clonotype appeared many times. The CDR3 bases are TGTGCCAGCAGCTTTGGGCCTTTCTCCTACGAGCAGTACTTC. Residues: CASSFGPFSYEQYF. The gene calls are TRBV7-6 and TRBJ2-7; no clear D gene. Trimming pared 3 bases from V and 0 bases from J, leaving 9 bases between. Germline CDR1 is SGHVS and CDR2 is FNYEAQ. CDR3 length: 14 residues.

The gene calls are TRBV27 and TRBJ1-5; D is unclear. Germline V CDR1 and CDR2: MNHEY, SMNVEV (reference sequence). The CDR3 totals 12 residues. V gave up 4 bases and J gave up 9 bases, with 10 bases separating them. The CDR3 sequence: CASSSTFGPQHF. CDR3 DNA: TGTGCCAGCAGTTCTACCTTCGGGCCCCAGCATTTT.

The J gene is TRBJ1-2, the V gene TRBV4-1, with no clear D. This CDR3 contains 16 residues. Germline values: CDR1 MGHRA, CDR2 YSYEKL. The V end was cut by 2 bases, the J end by 2 bases, with 15 bases between. The CDR3 is CASSQPSKESNYGYTF. The CDR3 region has the DNA TGCGCCAGCAGCCAACCGTCGAAAGAATCGAACTATGGCTACACCTTC.

This clonotype was counted at least ten times. The chain has TRBV19 and TRBJ2-5; D uncertain. V was shortened by 1 base and J by 4 bases, with 7 bases between the two germline ends. There are 13 residues in the CDR3. Germline V lookup: CDR1 LNHDA, CDR2 SQIVND (reference sequence). CDR3 sequence: CASSIGDRETQYF. As DNA, the CDR3 is TGTGCCAGTAGTATAGGAGATAGAGAGACCCAGTACTTC.

This clonotype was seen only a few times. The chain uses TRBV6-4 and TRBJ2-7; 12 positions agree with TRBD2. V trimming: 5 bases; J trimming: 2 bases; junction bases outside the gene matches: 10. CDR1 and CDR2 from the germline V gene are MRHNA and SNTAGT. This CDR3 has 17 amino acids. CDR3 amino acids: CASSWVRTSGKAYEQYF. For the CDR3, the DNA is TGTGCCAGCAGTTGGGTGAGGACTAGCGGGAAAGCCTACGAGCAGTACTTC.

The rearrangement links TRBV2 to TRBJ1-5; D is possibly TRBD1 (6 bases). Germline lookup yields CDR1 SNHLY and CDR2 FYNNEI. Trimming removed 0 bases at V and 9 bases at J, with 12 bases between. This CDR3 comprises 14 residues. The DNA of the CDR3 is TGTGCCAGCAGTGAAGCGCTTGAGGGGGGGCCCCAGCATTTT. It codes for CASSEALEGGPQHF.

This clonotype was counted ten times or more. V usage is TRBV28 and J usage is TRBJ1-4; 7 nucleotides agree with TRBD1. J gave up 3 bases and V 6 bases, and 4 bases lay outside the gene matches. The CDR3 has 14 amino acids. From germline, CDR1 is MDHEN and CDR2 SYDVKM. CDR3 sequence (DNA): TGTGCCAGCAGGCCGGGACAGCCTAATGAAAAACTGTTTTTT. Encoded protein: CASRPGQPNEKLFF.

The V call is TRBV20-1, the J call TRBJ2-3; D not resolved. The germline V and J ends were trimmed by 5 bases and 6 bases, with 0 bases remaining between them. CDR3 length: 8 amino acids. Per the germline V gene, CDR1 is DFQATT and CDR2 is SNEGSKA (reference sequence). The CDR3 here is CSADTQYF. The CDR3 nucleotides read TGCAGTGCTGATACGCAGTATTTT.

This clonotype came up many times. The rearrangement joins TRBV15 to TRBJ1-4, with D perhaps matching TRBD1 (5 bases). The V and J ends lost 4 bases and 6 bases respectively, with 15 bases between them. This CDR3 comprises 15 residues. CDR1 is LNHNV, CDR2 YYDKDF, per germline (reference sequence). DNA of the CDR3: TGTGCCACCAGCAAAGGGGAGAGATCGGATGAAAAACTGTTTTTT. Encoded protein: CATSKGERSDEKLFF. The full variable domain, its missing parts supplied by reference TRBV15 and TRBJ1-4, is DAMVIQNPRYQVTQFGKPVTLSCSQTLNHNVMYWYQQKSSQAPKLLFHYYDKDFNNEADTPDNFQSRRPNTSFCFLDIRSPGLGDTAMYLCATSKGERSDEKLFFGSGTQLSVL.

The V call is TRBV20-1, the J call TRBJ2-4, with TRBD2 identical over 12 bases. With V trimmed by 0 bases and J by 7 bases, 13 bases remained unmatched. The length of the CDR3 is 18 residues. Germline CDR1 reads DFQATT; CDR2 reads SNEGSKA (reference sequence). The chain's CDR3 is CSAREFLAGGPDGNIQYF. The CDR3, as DNA: TGCAGTGCTAGAGAGTTTCTAGCGGGAGGGCCGGATGGGAACATTCAGTACTTC.

This clonotype has a handful of counts. This sequence joins TRBV12-3 or TRBV12-4 and TRBJ1-1, with 8 bases aligning to TRBD1. This CDR3 has 16 amino acids. J gave up 3 bases and V 5 bases, and 11 bases lay outside the gene matches. This CDR3 reads CASSRGSGQGYTEAFF. The CDR3 DNA follows: TGTGCCAGCAGTAGGGGTAGCGGACAGGGATACACTGAAGCTTTCTTT.

This clonotype was found many times. The chain's CDR3 is CASKDRGKKLFF. The CDR3 region has the DNA TGTGCCAGCAAGGACAGGGGAAAAAAACTGTTTTTT. The chain joins TRBV2 to TRBJ1-4; 9 positions agree with TRBD1. Germline V CDR1 and CDR2: SNHLY, FYNNEI. V was pared by 7 bases and J by 9 bases, with 3 bases of the junction left unmatched. The CDR3 contains 12 residues.

This clonotype has a handful of counts. This chain connects TRBV5-4 to TRBJ2-2; TRBD1 matches 8 bases. V trimming: 4 bases; J trimming: 6 bases; junction bases outside the gene matches: 8. This CDR3 has 15 residues. Germline V gene lookup returns CDR1 SGHNT and CDR2 YYREEE (reference sequence). The CDR3 loop reads CASSPDRVSPGELFF. CDR3 in DNA: TGTGCCAGCAGCCCGGACAGGGTATCTCCCGGGGAGCTGTTTTTT. The full variable domain, completed using reference TRBV5-4 and TRBJ2-2, is ETGVTQSPTHLIKTRGQQVTLRCSSQSGHNTVSWYQQALGQGPQFIFQYYREEENGRGNFPPRFSGLQFPNYSSELNVNALELDDSALYLCASSPDRVSPGELFFGEGSRLTVL.

This chain's CDR3 is CASSLLDRNSPLHF. CDR3 in DNA: TGTGCCAGCAGCTTGTTGGACAGAAATTCACCCCTCCACTTT. The chain couples TRBV5-6 to TRBJ1-6; D is possibly TRBD1 (6 bases). This CDR3 region has 14 residues. With 1 base removed from V and 7 bases from J, the gap between germline ends came to 9 bases. The germline CDR1 and CDR2 sequences are SGHDT and YYEEEE.

V usage is TRBV5-1 and J usage is TRBJ2-7; 7 bases match TRBD1. There are 13 residues in the CDR3. The V and J ends lost 7 bases and 2 bases, in that order; junction bases with no gene match: 6. Germline loops: CDR1 SGHRS, CDR2 YFSETQ. The CDR3 region has the DNA TGCGCCAGCCGGACAGGAAATACCTACGAGCAGTACTTC. As protein: CASRTGNTYEQYF.

In its sample, this clonotype was seen a few times. The chain has TRBV10-3 and TRBJ1-1, with a weak D call TRBD1 (6 bases). Trimming left V 10 bases short and J 1 base short, with 10 bases between. The CDR3 consists of 12 residues. Germline V gives CDR1 ENHRY, CDR2 SYGVKD. The CDR3 nucleotides are TGTGCCAGCCAGGGACAGAACACTGAAGCTTTCTTT. Its protein is CASQGQNTEAFF.

This clonotype was observed a single time. This chain connects TRBV28 to TRBJ1-6, with D possibly matching TRBD1 (5 bases). This CDR3 is 15 amino acids long. Per germline, CDR1 MDHEN and CDR2 SYDVKM. Trimming pared 3 bases from V and 9 bases from J, leaving 15 bases between. This chain's CDR3 is CASSFQGGRRSPLHF. The CDR3 region has the DNA TGTGCCAGCAGTTTCCAGGGAGGGCGTCGTTCACCCCTCCACTTT.

The V and J genes are TRBV11-2 and TRBJ2-7; 10 bases are shared with TRBD1. Trimming removed 6 bases from V and 2 bases from J; junction bases left unmatched: 7. The CDR3 spans 15 residues. In germline, CDR1 is SGHAT, CDR2 FQNNGV. The CDR3 DNA follows: TGTGCCAGCAGATCTCCGGGACAGGGGCCCTACGAGCAGTACTTC. It encodes CASRSPGQGPYEQYF.